These T cell receptor beta chains were read from a single sample in a study of T-cell reconstitution after alpha-beta-depleted transplantation in children. MiXCR, applied by TCRdb to the PCR reads, yields one record per CDR3 protein. The sample yields hundreds of thousands of distinct CDR3 sequences, 8.5% to 10% seen once. The input for sequencing was PBMCs from the stem cell graft donor, taken from the stem cell graft. Receptor source: a human donor who donated a stem cell graft to a child with acute lymphoblastic leukemia. Each CDR3 is given with its conserved first and last residue. The D gene is left open where the match is weak. For some rows the clone size is stated as once, few or many, or as a class when expanded; others skip it.

D gene,V gene,clone size,J gene,CDR3 protein,CDR3 DNA
-,TRBV6-1,-,TRBJ2-5,CASSELSLGLSETQYF,TGTGCCAGCAGTGAACTATCCTTAGGGCTGTCGGAGACCCAGTACTTC
TRBD1,TRBV20-1,-,TRBJ2-7,CSPSWTGTYEQYF,TGCAGTCCTAGTTGGACAGGTACCTACGAGCAGTACTTC
TRBD2,TRBV7-2,-,TRBJ2-5,CASSLSGGAWETQYF,TGTGCCAGCAGTCTGAGCGGGGGGGCCTGGGAGACCCAGTACTTC
TRBD1,TRBV29-1,many,TRBJ1-5,CSVGQGSNQPQHF,TGCAGCGTTGGACAGGGGAGCAATCAGCCCCAGCATTTT
-,TRBV10-1,many,TRBJ2-5,CASSEAYQETQYF,TGCGCCAGCAGTGAGGCGTACCAAGAGACCCAGTACTTC
-,TRBV9,many,TRBJ2-5,CASSVEDGESMVETQYF,TGTGCCAGCAGCGTAGAGGATGGGGAGTCTATGGTGGAGACCCAGTACTTC
TRBD2,TRBV18,few,TRBJ2-3,CASSPGLARRGDTQYF,TGTGCCAGCTCACCGGGACTAGCGAGACGAGGAGATACGCAGTATTTT
TRBD2,TRBV12-3/TRBV12-4,-,TRBJ2-1,CASSLLAEQFF,TGTGCCAGCAGCTTACTAGCGGAGCAGTTCTTC
TRBD1,TRBV11-2,many,TRBJ2-5,CASRRTGGGETQYF,TGTGCCAGCAGGAGGACAGGGGGCGGGGAGACCCAGTACTTC
TRBD1,TRBV30,few,TRBJ2-7,CAWKQGTYEQYF,TGTGCCTGGAAACAGGGGACCTACGAGCAGTACTTC
TRBD1,TRBV7-9,-,TRBJ1-1,CASSHEGQGSNTEAFF,TGTGCCAGCAGTCACGAGGGACAGGGATCAAACACTGAAGCTTTCTTT
-,TRBV6-2/TRBV6-3,-,TRBJ1-1,CASSYLGLDTEAFF,TGTGCCAGCAGTTACTTGGGTTTGGACACTGAAGCTTTCTTT
-,TRBV10-3,-,TRBJ2-7,CAISPATVLLEQYF,TGTGCCATCAGCCCAGCAACCGTGCTCCTGGAGCAGTACTTC
-,TRBV2,-,TRBJ2-7,CASSPELEQYF,TGTGCCAGCAGCCCCGAGCTCGAGCAGTACTTC
-,TRBV5-5,few,TRBJ1-6,CASSLLRPVYNSPLHF,TGTGCCAGCAGCTTGCTGCGACCCGTTTATAATTCACCCCTCCACTTT
-,TRBV5-1,few,TRBJ1-5,CASSPSGHNNQPQHF,TGCGCCAGCAGCCCATCGGGGCACAACAATCAGCCCCAGCATTTT
-,TRBV20-1,few,TRBJ1-2,CSARVGTSSSGYTF,TGCAGTGCTAGAGTGGGGACATCTAGTTCTGGCTACACCTTC
TRBD2,TRBV7-9,-,TRBJ2-1,CASSHRLAGKGEQFF,TGTGCCAGCAGCCACCGACTAGCGGGAAAAGGGGAGCAGTTCTTC
TRBD1,TRBV20-1,few,TRBJ2-5,CSAREPGTVRETQYF,TGCAGTGCTAGAGAGCCCGGGACAGTAAGGGAGACCCAGTACTTC
-,TRBV7-2,-,TRBJ2-1,CASSSRGAGRDEQFF,TGTGCCAGCAGCTCCCGGGGGGCCGGAAGAGATGAGCAGTTCTTC
TRBD1,TRBV7-8,few,TRBJ1-2,CASSKETGELASNYGYTF,TGTGCCAGCAGCAAGGAGACAGGGGAGCTGGCCTCTAACTATGGCTACACCTTC
-,TRBV20-1,many,TRBJ2-2,CSALRDGNTGELFF,TGCAGTGCACTCCGGGACGGGAACACCGGGGAGCTGTTTTTT
-,TRBV6-2/TRBV6-3,-,TRBJ2-1,CASSYGPGAYDEQFF,TGTGCCAGCAGTTACGGGCCAGGGGCCTACGATGAGCAGTTCTTC
-,TRBV11-3,many,TRBJ1-1,CASSFGGTGNTEAFF,TGTGCCAGCAGCTTCGGGGGGACGGGGAACACTGAAGCTTTCTTT
-,TRBV7-9,many,TRBJ2-2,CASSPRPGVGELFF,TGTGCCAGCAGCCCTAGGCCGGGCGTGGGGGAGCTGTTTTTT
TRBD1,TRBV12-3/TRBV12-4,few,TRBJ1-2,CASSQTGFRGYTF,TGTGCCAGCAGTCAGACAGGGTTCCGCGGCTACACCTTC
-,TRBV12-3/TRBV12-4,many,TRBJ2-2,CASSFWGAGELFF,TGTGCCAGCAGTTTTTGGGGGGCTGGGGAGCTGTTTTTT
TRBD1,TRBV9,many,TRBJ1-1,CASSGAGGNTEAFF,TGTGCCAGCAGCGGGGCAGGGGGGAACACTGAAGCTTTCTTT
-,TRBV5-1,many,TRBJ2-1,CASSLAPEGYEQFF,TGCGCCAGCAGCTTGGCCCCGGAAGGGTATGAGCAGTTCTTC
-,TRBV3-1,-,TRBJ1-1,CASSQGAGMNTEAFF,TGTGCCAGCAGCCAAGGGGCAGGCATGAACACTGAAGCTTTCTTT
-,TRBV7-2,-,TRBJ2-2,CASTDRQNTGELFF,TGTGCCAGCACCGATAGACAGAACACCGGGGAGCTGTTTTTT
TRBD1,TRBV29-1,many,TRBJ2-2,CSVVQGTNTGELFF,TGCAGCGTAGTACAGGGGACGAACACCGGGGAGCTGTTTTTT